This T cell receptor (beta chain) was recorded in a study of shared clonotypes between healthy human individuals. Study as a whole: Serving as donors were two women and a few men, whose ages spanned 18 to 49. Regarding the study as a whole: Some clonotypes were shared by all four sorted-subset donors, while others were not shared. The non-shared ones had lower generation probabilities than the shared ones. Investigators expected sequencing depth to affect clonotype sharing among donors.

This table comes from immunoSEQ multiplex PCR, and its TCRdb copy is limited to in-frame clones, with some not included. Of a few million clones listed, over 85% are singletons. As regards this clone: Its antigen is unknown.

Per the germline V gene, CDR1 is GTSNPN and CDR2 is SVGIG (reference sequence). Trimming cost V 3 bases and J 11 bases; bases outside gene matches: 9. The CDR3 consists of 12 residues. The chain links TRBV30 to TRBJ1-1; 7 bases fit TRBD1. The clonotype originates from a man younger than 30 in good health. The sequenced sample consisted of naive CD4+ T cells sorted from blood. The subset: CD45RA+ positively selected. CDR3 sequence (DNA): TGTGCCTGGAGACGACCCCCACAGGGGGCTTTCTTT. It is translated as CAWRRPPQGAFF.